The 14 T cell receptor beta chains presented below share a single source sample, sequenced in a study of cytomegalovirus exposure and HLA in healthy donors. Data came from immunoSEQ multiplex PCR; TCRdb stores just in-frame clones and leaves some out. Here the sample spans about 120,000 clones, over 75% being singletons. Sample: PBMCs. These TCRs come from a woman younger than 45 in good health and CMV-seronegative.

This clone was detected only once. V and J are TRBV7-2 and TRBJ1-1; possibly TRBD1 for D (5 bases). The CDR3 covers 13 residues. V lost 3 bases and J 3 bases, leaving 8 bases between the germline ends. The germline V gene has CDR1 SGHTA and CDR2 FQGNSA. The CDR3 loop is CASSLGGDTEAFF. For the CDR3, the DNA is TGTGCCAGCAGCTTGGGGGGGGACACTGAAGCTTTCTTT.

V is TRBV5-4 and J is TRBJ1-3; the match to TRBD1 covers 7 bases. The V gene's germline CDR1 is SGHNT and CDR2 YYREEE (reference sequence). Trimming removed 0 bases from V and 5 bases from J; junction bases left unmatched: 2. The CDR3 has 14 residues. The CDR3 DNA is TGTGCCAGCAGCTTGGGACAGGGAAGAAACACCATATATTTT. Translated: CASSLGQGRNTIYF.

The gene calls are TRBV6-1 and TRBJ2-2, with D possibly matching TRBD2 (5 bases). V lost 6 bases and J lost 1, with 9 bases in between. This CDR3 has 14 residues. Germline V gives CDR1 MNHNS, CDR2 SASEGT. In DNA, the CDR3 is TGTGCCAGCAGCGGGGAGCTGAACACCGGGGAGCTGTTTTTT. Its protein product is CASSGELNTGELFF.

This chain joins TRBV5-1 and TRBJ2-5; TRBD2 aligns across 10 bases. This CDR3 comprises 15 residues. Germline V gives CDR1 SGHRS, CDR2 YFSETQ. V gave up 5 bases and J gave up 4 bases; unmatched junction bases: 8. The CDR3, as DNA: TGCGCCAGCAGTACTGGACTAGCGGTGGGAGAGACCCAGTACTTC. Encoded protein: CASSTGLAVGETQYF.

The table lists this clone with a few counts. This chain joins TRBV5-1 and TRBJ2-6, with 10 bases matching TRBD2. The V segment lost 1 base and the J segment 2 bases; nucleotides outside the gene matches: 0. The CDR3 loop spans 16 amino acids. The germline V gene has CDR1 SGHRS and CDR2 YFSETQ. The CDR3: CASSLTSGAGANVLTF. In nucleotides, the CDR3 is TGCGCCAGCAGCTTGACTAGCGGGGCTGGGGCCAACGTCCTGACTTTC.

This rearrangement joins TRBV14 to TRBJ2-1; 8 nucleotides align to TRBD2. The V gene's germline CDR1 is SGHDN and CDR2 FVKESK. The trim removed 1 base at V and 9 bases at J, leaving 8 bases unmatched. This CDR3 comprises 15 residues. CDR3 coding DNA: TGTGCCAGCAGCCAAGCGGCGGGGGGTTTAAGTGAGCAGTTCTTC. The encoded protein is CASSQAAGGLSEQFF.

The rearrangement links TRBV19 to TRBJ1-2; D gene unclear. The V end was cut by 3 bases, the J end by 8 bases, with 16 bases between. Germline loops: CDR1 LNHDA, CDR2 SQIVND (reference sequence). The CDR3 extends over 14 amino acids. The CDR3 protein is CASSIEAGSYGYTF. DNA of the CDR3: TGTGCCAGTAGTATTGAAGCAGGCTCCTACGGCTACACCTTC.

The chain joins TRBV15 to TRBJ2-4; D possibly corresponds to TRBD2 (5 bases). In germline, CDR1 is LNHNV, CDR2 YYDKDF (reference sequence). The CDR3 spans 13 residues. Deletions cut 1 base from V and 13 bases from J, with 14 bases between. CDR3 sequence (DNA): TGTGCCACCAGCAGAGTGTCCGGGGTCGGGCAGTACTTC. Its protein product is CATSRVSGVGQYF.

The chain employs TRBV7-9 and TRBJ1-1, with D tentatively TRBD1 (6 bases). CDR3 length: 14 residues. V lost 2 bases and J 4 bases, leaving 11 bases between the germline ends. CDR1 and CDR2 (germline): SEHNR, FQNEAQ (reference sequence). Here the CDR3 DNA reads TGTGCCAGCAGCTTAAAGGGGGTGAGCACTGAAGCTTTCTTT. Its translation: CASSLKGVSTEAFF.

The CDR3 nucleotides read TGTGCCAGCGAGACAGGGGCCGGCACCGGGGAGCTGTTTTTT. Protein sequence: CASETGAGTGELFF. The gene calls are TRBV2 and TRBJ2-2, with TRBD1 matching 8 bases. With 8 bases clipped from V and 4 bases from J, the junction kept 6 bases outside the gene matches. The CDR3 extends over 14 amino acids. Germline values: CDR1 SNHLY, CDR2 FYNNEI.

This clone was seen once. This sequence joins TRBV9 and TRBJ2-3, with 8 bases identical to TRBD2. The ends lost 0 bases at V and 12 bases at J; junction bases unmatched: 6. CDR1 and CDR2 (germline): SGDLS, YYNGEE. This CDR3 contains 13 residues. The chain's CDR3 is CASSVERAGDQYF. CDR3 DNA: TGTGCCAGCAGCGTAGAAAGAGCGGGGGATCAGTATTTT.

This clone was counted ten times or more. This chain connects TRBV6-1 to TRBJ1-6, with 7 nucleotides matching TRBD1. V shed 4 bases, J shed 0 bases, and the junction held 6 bases outside the gene matches. Germline-derived CDR1 and CDR2 are MNHNS and SASEGT. The CDR3 has 17 amino acids. CDR3 nucleotides: TGTGCCAGCAGTGCCGGGACAGCAGACTCCTATAATTCACCCCTCCACTTT. As protein: CASSAGTADSYNSPLHF.

CDR3 sequence reads: CASSLDRSTNEKLFF. The CDR3 coding sequence is TGTGCCAGCAGCCTAGACAGGTCAACTAATGAAAAACTGTTTTTT. The chain is built from TRBV9 and TRBJ1-4; possible D gene TRBD1, 6 bases. CDR1 is SGDLS, CDR2 YYNGEE, per germline. Trimming left V 4 bases short and J 0 bases short, with 10 bases between. The CDR3 length is 15 residues.

V gene TRBV5-1 combines with J gene TRBJ2-5; no reliable D call. This CDR3 is built from 14 residues. Deletions cut 4 bases from V and 0 bases from J, with 10 bases between. From germline, CDR1 is SGHRS and CDR2 YFSETQ. The CDR3 sequence: CASSVTTYQETQYF. CDR3 in DNA: TGCGCCAGCAGCGTTACTACTTACCAAGAGACCCAGTACTTC. Looking up the rest from reference TRBV5-1 and TRBJ2-5 gives the full variable domain: KAGVTQTPRYLIKTRGQQVTLSCSPISGHRSVSWYQQTPGQGLQFLFEYFSETQRNKGNFPGRFSGRQFSNSRSEMNVSTLELGDSALYLCASSVTTYQETQYFGPGTRLLVL.